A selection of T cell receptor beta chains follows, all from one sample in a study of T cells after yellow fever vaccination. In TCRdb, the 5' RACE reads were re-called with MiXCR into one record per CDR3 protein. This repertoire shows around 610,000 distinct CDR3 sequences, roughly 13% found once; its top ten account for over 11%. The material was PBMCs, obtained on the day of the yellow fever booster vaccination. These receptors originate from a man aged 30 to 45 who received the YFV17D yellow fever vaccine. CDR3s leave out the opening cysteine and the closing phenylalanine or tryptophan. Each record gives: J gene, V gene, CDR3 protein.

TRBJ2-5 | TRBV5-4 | ASSPGSGRSETQY
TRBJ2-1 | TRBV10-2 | ASSVDLGYEQF
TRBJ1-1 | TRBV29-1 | SVGDSMNTEAF
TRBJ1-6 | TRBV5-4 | ASSSGVSPLH
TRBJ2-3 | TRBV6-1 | ASSLAGDPGPDTQY
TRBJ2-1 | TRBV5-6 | ASSAGGAGSYNEQF
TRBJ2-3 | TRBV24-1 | ATSIGSAGTDTQY
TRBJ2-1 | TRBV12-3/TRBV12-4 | ASILTSTSAGQF
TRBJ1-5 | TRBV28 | ASSWQDRNNQPQH
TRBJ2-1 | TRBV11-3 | ASSLSGRAGNEQF
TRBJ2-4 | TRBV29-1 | SVEWSAVAKNIQY
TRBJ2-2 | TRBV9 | ASSVGAGTGNTGELF
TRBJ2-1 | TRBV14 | ASSRLATGGGYNEQF
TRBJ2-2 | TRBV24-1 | ATSGQVPTGELF
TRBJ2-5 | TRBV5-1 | ASSFRLGETQY
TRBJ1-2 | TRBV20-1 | SARDGSAYGYT
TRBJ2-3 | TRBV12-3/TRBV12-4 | ASSPRLAGGGDTQY
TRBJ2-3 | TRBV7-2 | ASSSFSHTQY
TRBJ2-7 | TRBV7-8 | ASSSQRGSYEQY
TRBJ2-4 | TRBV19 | ASSRGRTAQDIQY
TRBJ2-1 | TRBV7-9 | ASSLGQGGVNEQF
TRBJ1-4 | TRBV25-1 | ASSAGFSLEKLF
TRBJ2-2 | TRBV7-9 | ASSLNVDGELF
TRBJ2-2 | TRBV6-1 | ASNPAGGVSGELF
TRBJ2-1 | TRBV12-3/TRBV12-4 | ASRELAGVIEF
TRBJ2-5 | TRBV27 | ASGPGTPKETQY
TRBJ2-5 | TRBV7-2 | ASSPSIGGYETQY
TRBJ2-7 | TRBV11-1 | ASSHNLGLAGELSSEQY
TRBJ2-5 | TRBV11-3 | ASSLDPQETQY
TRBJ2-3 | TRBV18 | ASSPQQDRGTDTQY
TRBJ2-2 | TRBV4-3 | ASSQEQASGYTGELF
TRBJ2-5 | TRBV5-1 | ASSYRTSGRGLQETQY
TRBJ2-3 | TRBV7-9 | ASSLVVIAGERTDTQY
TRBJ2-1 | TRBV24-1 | ATSEGGRSNEQF
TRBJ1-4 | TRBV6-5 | ASSYSAGSNEKLF
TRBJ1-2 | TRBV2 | ASRAQGSIRWGYT
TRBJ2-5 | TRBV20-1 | SAPVTQETQY
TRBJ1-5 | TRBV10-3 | AISVNPPSLSNQPQH
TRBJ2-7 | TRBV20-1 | SARGRGNYEQY
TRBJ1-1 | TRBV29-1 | SGRRGLAEAF
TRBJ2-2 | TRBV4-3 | ASSQAVSPRDTGELF
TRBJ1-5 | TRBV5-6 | ASSRGGISNQPQH
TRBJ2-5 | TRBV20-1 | SARLGGGETQY
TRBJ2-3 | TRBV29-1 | SVPGRGDTQY
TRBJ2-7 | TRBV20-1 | SADLPTTYEQY
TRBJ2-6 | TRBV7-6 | ASSWSSGANVLT
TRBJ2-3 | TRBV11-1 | ASSLAVPSSLREDTQY
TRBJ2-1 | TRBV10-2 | ASSGKSGGWENEQF
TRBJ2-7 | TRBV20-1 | SALAGGATYEQY